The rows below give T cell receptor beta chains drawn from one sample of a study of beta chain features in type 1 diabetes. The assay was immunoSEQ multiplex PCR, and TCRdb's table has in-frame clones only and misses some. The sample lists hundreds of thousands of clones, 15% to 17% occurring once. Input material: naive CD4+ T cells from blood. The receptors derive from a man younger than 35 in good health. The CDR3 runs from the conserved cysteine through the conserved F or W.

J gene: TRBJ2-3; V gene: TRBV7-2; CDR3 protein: CASSLGPGGPADTQYF
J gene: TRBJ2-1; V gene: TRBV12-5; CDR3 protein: CASGLVHPSGTYNEQFF
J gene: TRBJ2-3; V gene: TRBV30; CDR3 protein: CAWSVGTSGGRTDTQYF
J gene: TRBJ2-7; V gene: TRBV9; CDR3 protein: CASSGSGRASYEQYF
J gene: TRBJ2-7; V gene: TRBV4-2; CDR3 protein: CASSRDRGRGQSPYEQYF
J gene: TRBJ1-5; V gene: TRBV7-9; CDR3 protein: CASSLAGTALNQPQHF
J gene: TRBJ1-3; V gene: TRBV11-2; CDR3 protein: CASSLGGSGNTIYF
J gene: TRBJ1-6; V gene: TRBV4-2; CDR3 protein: CASSQGSPLHF
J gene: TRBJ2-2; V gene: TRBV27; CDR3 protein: CASSIRPRSNTGELFF
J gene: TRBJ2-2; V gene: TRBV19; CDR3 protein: CASRFLGQGNTGELFF
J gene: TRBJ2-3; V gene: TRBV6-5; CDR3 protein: CASSYGGSTKYF
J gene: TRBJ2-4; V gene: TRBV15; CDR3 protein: CATSRDLAKNIQYF
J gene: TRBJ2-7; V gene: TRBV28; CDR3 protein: CASSFGQGVFYEQYF
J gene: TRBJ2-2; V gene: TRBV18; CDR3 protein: CASSSDRGNTGELFF
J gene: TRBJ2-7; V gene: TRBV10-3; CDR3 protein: CAISESTSGRHYEQYF
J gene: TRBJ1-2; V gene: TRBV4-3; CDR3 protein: CASSQQGLPGYGYTF
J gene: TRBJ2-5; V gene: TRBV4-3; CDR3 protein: CASSLGTSRSRETQYF
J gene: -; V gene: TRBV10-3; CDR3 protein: CAISEWYEQYF
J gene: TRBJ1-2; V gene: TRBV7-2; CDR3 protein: CASSLGQGRYGYTF
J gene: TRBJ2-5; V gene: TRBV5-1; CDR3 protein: CASSLWGVKETQYF